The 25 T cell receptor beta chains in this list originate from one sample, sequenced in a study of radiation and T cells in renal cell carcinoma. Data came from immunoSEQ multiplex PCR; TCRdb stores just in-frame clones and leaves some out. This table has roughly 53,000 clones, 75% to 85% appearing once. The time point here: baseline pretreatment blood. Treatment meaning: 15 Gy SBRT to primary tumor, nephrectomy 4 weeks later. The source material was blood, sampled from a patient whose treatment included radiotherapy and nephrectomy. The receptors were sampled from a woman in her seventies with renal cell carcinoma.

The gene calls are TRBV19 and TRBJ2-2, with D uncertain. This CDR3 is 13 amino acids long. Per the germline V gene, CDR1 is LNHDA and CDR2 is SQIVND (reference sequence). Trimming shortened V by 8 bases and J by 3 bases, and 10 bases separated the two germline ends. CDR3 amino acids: CASSGHYTGELFF. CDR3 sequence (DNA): TGTGCCAGTTCCGGCCATTACACCGGGGAGCTGTTTTTT.

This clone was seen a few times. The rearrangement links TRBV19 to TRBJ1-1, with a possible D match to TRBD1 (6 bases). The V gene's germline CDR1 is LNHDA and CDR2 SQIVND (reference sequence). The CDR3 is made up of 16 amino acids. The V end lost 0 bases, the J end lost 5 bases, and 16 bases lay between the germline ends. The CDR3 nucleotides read TGTGCCAGTAGTATAGATCCTACAGGGCTGGGGACTGAAGCTTTCTTT. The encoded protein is CASSIDPTGLGTEAFF. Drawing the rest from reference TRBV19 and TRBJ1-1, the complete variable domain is DGGITQSPKYLFRKEGQNVTLSCEQNLNHDAMYWYRQDPGQGLRLIYYSQIVNDFQKGDIAEGYSVSREKKESFPLTVTSAQKNPTAFYLCASSIDPTGLGTEAFFGQGTRLTVV.

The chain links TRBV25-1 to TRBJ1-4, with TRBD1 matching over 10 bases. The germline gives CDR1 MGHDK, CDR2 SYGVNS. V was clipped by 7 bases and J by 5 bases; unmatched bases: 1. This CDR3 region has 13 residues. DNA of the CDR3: TGTGCCAGCACGGGACAGGGGAATGAAAAACTGTTTTTT. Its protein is CASTGQGNEKLFF.

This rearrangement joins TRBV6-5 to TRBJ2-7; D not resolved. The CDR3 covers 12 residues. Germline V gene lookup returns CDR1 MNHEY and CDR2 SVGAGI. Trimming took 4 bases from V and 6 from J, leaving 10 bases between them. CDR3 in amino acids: CASSSPVGEQYF. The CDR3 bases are TGTGCCAGCAGTTCCCCAGTGGGCGAGCAGTACTTC.

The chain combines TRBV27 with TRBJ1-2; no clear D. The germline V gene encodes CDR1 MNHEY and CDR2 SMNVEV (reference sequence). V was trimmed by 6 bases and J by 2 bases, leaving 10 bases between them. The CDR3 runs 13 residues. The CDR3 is CASRTAGNYGYTF. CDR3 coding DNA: TGTGCCAGCAGGACCGCGGGGAACTATGGCTACACCTTC.

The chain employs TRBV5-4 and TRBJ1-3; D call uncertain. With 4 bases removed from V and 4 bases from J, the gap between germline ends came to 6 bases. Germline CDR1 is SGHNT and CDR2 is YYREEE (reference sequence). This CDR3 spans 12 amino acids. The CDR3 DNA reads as TGTGCCAGCAGCCTCGAGGGAAACACCATATATTTT. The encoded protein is CASSLEGNTIYF.

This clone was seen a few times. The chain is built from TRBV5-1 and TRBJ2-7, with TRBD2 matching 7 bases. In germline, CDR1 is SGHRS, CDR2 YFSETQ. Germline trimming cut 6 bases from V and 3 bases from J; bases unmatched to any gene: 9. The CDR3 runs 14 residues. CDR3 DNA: TGCGCCAGCAAGCTACTGGGGGGGAGCTACGAGCAGTACTTC. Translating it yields CASKLLGGSYEQYF.

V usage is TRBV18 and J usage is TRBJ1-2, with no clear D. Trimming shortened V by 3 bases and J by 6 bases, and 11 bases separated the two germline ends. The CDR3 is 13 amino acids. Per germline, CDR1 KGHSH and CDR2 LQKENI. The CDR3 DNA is TGTGCCAGCTCACCGACGGTCCGCGATGGCTACACCTTC. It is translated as CASSPTVRDGYTF.

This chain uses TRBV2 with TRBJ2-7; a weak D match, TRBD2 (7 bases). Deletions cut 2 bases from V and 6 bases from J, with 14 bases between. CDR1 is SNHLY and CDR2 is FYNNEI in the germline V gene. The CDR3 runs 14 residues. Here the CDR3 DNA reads TGTGCCAGCAGTGAAATGGGGGGGCTAGGCGAGCAGTACTTC. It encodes CASSEMGGLGEQYF.

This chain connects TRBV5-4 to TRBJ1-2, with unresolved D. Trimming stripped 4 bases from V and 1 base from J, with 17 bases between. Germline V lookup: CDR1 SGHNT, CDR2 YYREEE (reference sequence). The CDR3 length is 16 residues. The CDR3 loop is CASSPIPGPINYGYTF. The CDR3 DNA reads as TGTGCCAGCAGCCCCATACCGGGCCCGATTAACTATGGCTACACCTTC.

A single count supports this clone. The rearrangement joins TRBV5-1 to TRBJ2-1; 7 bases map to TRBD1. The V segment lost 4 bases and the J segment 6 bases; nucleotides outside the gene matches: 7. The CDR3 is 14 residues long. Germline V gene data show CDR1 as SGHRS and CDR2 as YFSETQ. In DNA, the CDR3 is TGCGCCAGCAGCCCTGTCGCAGGGGGCAATGAGCAGTTCTTC. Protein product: CASSPVAGGNEQFF.

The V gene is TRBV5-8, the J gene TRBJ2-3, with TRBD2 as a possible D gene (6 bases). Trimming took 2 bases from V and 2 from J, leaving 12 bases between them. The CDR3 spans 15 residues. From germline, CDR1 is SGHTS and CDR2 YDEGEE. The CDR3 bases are TGTGCCAGCAGCTTAGGGACTGAACTCACAGATACGCAGTATTTT. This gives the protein CASSLGTELTDTQYF.

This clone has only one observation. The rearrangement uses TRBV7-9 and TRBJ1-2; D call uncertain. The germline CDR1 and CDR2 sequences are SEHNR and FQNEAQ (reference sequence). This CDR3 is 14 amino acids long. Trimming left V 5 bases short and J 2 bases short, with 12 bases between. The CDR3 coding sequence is TGTGCCAGCAGCCCCCGATGGTCGAACTATGGCTACACCTTC. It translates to CASSPRWSNYGYTF.

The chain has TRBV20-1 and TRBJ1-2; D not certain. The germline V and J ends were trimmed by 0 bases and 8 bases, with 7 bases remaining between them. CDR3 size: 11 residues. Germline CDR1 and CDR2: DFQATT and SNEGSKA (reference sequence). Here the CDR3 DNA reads TGCAGTGCTAGAGATTATGGGGGCTACACCTTC. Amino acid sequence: CSARDYGGYTF.

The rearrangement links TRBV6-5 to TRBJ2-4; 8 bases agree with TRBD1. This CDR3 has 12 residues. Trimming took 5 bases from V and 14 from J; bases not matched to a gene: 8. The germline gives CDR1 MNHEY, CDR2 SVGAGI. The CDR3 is CASSPRGRREYF. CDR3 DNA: TGTGCCAGCAGTCCCAGGGGGCGAAGGGAGTACTTC.

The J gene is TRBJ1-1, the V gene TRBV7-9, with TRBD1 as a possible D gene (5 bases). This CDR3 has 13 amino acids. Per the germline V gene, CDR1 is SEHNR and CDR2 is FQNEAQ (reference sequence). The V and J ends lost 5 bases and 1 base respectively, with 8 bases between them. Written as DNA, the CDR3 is TGTGCCAGCAGCCCCGGACAGAACACTGAAGCTTTCTTT. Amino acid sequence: CASSPGQNTEAFF.

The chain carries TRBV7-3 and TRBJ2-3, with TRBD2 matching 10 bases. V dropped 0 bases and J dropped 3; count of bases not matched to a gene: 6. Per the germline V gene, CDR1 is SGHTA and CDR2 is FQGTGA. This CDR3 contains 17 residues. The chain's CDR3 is CASSLTLASGSTDTQYF. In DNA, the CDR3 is TGTGCCAGCAGCTTAACCCTGGCTAGCGGGAGTACAGATACGCAGTATTTT. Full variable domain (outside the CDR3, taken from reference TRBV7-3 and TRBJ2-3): GAGVSQTPSNKVTEKGKYVELRCDPISGHTALYWYRQSLGQGPEFLIYFQGTGAADDSGLPNDRFFAVRPEGSVSTLKIQRTERGDSAVYLCASSLTLASGSTDTQYFGPGTRLTVL.

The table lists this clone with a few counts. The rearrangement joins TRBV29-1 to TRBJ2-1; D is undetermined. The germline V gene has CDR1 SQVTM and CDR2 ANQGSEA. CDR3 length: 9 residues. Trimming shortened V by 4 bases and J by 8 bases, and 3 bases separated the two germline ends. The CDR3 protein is CSVGYEQFF. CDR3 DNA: TGCAGCGTTGGTTATGAGCAGTTCTTC.

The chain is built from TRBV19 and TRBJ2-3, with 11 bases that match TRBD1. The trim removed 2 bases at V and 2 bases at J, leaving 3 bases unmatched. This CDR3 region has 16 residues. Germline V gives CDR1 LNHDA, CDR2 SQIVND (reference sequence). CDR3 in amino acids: CASSIPGQGDTDTQYF. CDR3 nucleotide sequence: TGTGCCAGTAGTATACCGGGACAGGGGGACACAGATACGCAGTATTTT.

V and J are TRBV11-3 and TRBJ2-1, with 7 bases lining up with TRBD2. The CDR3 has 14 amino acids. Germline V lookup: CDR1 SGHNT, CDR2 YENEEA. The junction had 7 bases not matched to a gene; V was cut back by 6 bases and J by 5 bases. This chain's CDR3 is CASSSGGGNNEQFF. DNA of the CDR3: TGTGCCAGCAGTAGTGGGGGGGGAAACAATGAGCAGTTCTTC. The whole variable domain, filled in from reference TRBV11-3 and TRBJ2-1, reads EAGVVQSPRYKIIEKKQPVAFWCNPISGHNTLYWYLQNLGQGPELLIRYENEEAVDDSQLPKDRFSAERLKGVDSTLKIQPAELGDSAVYLCASSSGGGNNEQFFGPGTRLTVL.

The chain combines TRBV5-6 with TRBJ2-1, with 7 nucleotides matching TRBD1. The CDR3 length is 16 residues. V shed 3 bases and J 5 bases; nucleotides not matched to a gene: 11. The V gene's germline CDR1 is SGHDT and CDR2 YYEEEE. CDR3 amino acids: CASSSFDREYNNEQFF. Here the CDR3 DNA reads TGTGCCAGCAGCTCGTTCGACAGGGAGTATAACAATGAGCAGTTCTTC. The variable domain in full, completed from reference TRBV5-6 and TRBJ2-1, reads DAGVTQSPTHLIKTRGQQVTLRCSPKSGHDTVSWYQQALGQGPQFIFQYYEEEERQRGNFPDRFSGHQFPNYSSELNVNALLLGDSALYLCASSSFDREYNNEQFFGPGTRLTVL.

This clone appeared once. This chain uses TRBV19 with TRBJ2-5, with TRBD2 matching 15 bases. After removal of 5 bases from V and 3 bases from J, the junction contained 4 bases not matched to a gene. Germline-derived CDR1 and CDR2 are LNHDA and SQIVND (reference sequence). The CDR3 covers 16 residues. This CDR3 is CASSWGLAGGEETQYF. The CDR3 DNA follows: TGTGCCAGTAGTTGGGGACTAGCGGGAGGCGAAGAGACCCAGTACTTC.

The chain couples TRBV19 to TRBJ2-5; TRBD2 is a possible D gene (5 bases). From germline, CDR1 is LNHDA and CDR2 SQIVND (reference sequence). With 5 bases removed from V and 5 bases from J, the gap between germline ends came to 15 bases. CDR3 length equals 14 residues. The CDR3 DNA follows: TGTGCCAGTAGTCTCCAGCTAGCTGGGGAGACCCAGTACTTC. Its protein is CASSLQLAGETQYF.

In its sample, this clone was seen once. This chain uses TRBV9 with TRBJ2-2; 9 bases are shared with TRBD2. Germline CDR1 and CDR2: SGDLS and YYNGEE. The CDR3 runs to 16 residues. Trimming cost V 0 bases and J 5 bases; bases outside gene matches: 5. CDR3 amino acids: CASSVGGSGGTGELFF. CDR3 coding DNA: TGTGCCAGCAGCGTAGGTGGGAGCGGGGGGACCGGGGAGCTGTTTTTT.

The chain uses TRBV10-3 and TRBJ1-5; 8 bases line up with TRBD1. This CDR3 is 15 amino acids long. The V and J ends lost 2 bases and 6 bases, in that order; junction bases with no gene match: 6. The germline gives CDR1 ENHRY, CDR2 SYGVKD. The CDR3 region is CAISEGQGRGQPQHF. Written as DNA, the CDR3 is TGTGCCATCAGTGAGGGACAGGGAAGGGGTCAGCCCCAGCATTTT.